Presented here are 23 T cell receptor beta chains from one specimen sequenced in a study of cytomegalovirus exposure and HLA in healthy donors. Primers for the PCR totalled 60 Vbeta and 13 Jbeta. Some clones are missing from TCRdb's copy, which holds only in-frame ones; the method was immunoSEQ multiplex PCR. The sample holds under 200,000 clones, around 77% seen once. Sample: PBMCs. The source is a woman aged 25 to 39 in good health and CMV-seronegative.

The V gene is TRBV27, the J gene TRBJ1-1, with 12 bases lining up with TRBD1. Germline assignment: CDR1 MNHEY and CDR2 SMNVEV (reference sequence). J gave up 3 bases and V 5 bases, and 7 bases lay outside the gene matches. The CDR3 extends over 16 amino acids. The CDR3 protein is CASSPPGQGAYTEAFF. The CDR3 DNA sequence: TGTGCCAGCAGTCCCCCGGGACAGGGGGCTTACACTGAAGCTTTCTTT.

This sequence joins TRBV2 and TRBJ1-2; 8 bases are shared with TRBD1. This CDR3 spans 10 amino acids. Germline loops: CDR1 SNHLY, CDR2 FYNNEI. V dropped 9 bases and J dropped 8; count of bases not matched to a gene: 2. CDR3 sequence reads: CARTGVGYTF. CDR3 DNA sequence: TGTGCCAGGACAGGGGTAGGCTACACCTTC.

The chain carries TRBV2 and TRBJ1-2; 9 bases map to TRBD1. V shed 8 bases, J shed 3 bases, and the junction held 7 bases outside the gene matches. Germline V gene data show CDR1 as SNHLY and CDR2 as FYNNEI. This CDR3 has 14 amino acids. CDR3 nucleotides: TGTGCCAGCCGTCGGGGACAGGGCGACTATGGCTACACCTTC. Its protein is CASRRGQGDYGYTF.

A few counts support this clone. The CDR3 sequence: CASSLTSGINEQYF. The DNA for the CDR3 is TGCGCCAGCAGCTTGACGTCGGGGATCAACGAGCAGTACTTC. The chain joins TRBV5-1 to TRBJ2-7; perhaps TRBD2 as D (5 bases). The CDR3 is 14 amino acids. CDR1 is SGHRS, CDR2 YFSETQ, per germline. Trimming cost V 1 base and J 5 bases, with 13 bases left between them.

The V gene is TRBV5-4, the J gene TRBJ1-2, with no clear D. This CDR3 contains 14 residues. Germline CDR1 SGHNT, CDR2 YYREEE (reference sequence). Trimming shortened V by 1 base and J by 7 bases, and 14 bases separated the two germline ends. CDR3 in amino acids: CASSLPGERFGYTF. The DNA of the CDR3 is TGTGCCAGCAGCTTGCCCGGGGAAAGGTTTGGCTACACCTTC.

This chain joins TRBV6-5 and TRBJ2-7; D remains ambiguous. Germline lookup yields CDR1 MNHEY and CDR2 SVGAGI. The CDR3 covers 16 residues. V lost 2 bases and J 0 bases, leaving 14 bases between the germline ends. The CDR3 sequence: CASSYNPGPISYEQYF. CDR3 nucleotides: TGTGCCAGCAGTTACAATCCAGGCCCGATCTCCTACGAGCAGTACTTC.

This chain links TRBV5-1 with TRBJ1-1; 12 bases match TRBD1. Germline values: CDR1 SGHRS, CDR2 YFSETQ. There are 15 residues in the CDR3. The V segment lost 5 bases and the J segment 5 bases; nucleotides outside the gene matches: 7. This CDR3 is CASSTGTGGITEAFF. In nucleotides, the CDR3 is TGCGCCAGCAGTACCGGGACAGGGGGCATTACTGAAGCTTTCTTT.

Only one count was recorded for this clone. The chain combines TRBV9 with TRBJ1-5; TRBD1 might be the D (5 bases). Trimming shortened V by 7 bases and J by 2 bases, and 10 bases separated the two germline ends. The germline V gene has CDR1 SGDLS and CDR2 YYNGEE. This CDR3 contains 13 residues. As DNA, the CDR3 is TGTGCCAGCTCCAGGGTGGGCAATCAGCCCCAGCATTTT. Its protein is CASSRVGNQPQHF.

This clone has a single count. The chain employs TRBV2 and TRBJ1-6, with a weak D call TRBD1 (5 bases). Germline lookup yields CDR1 SNHLY and CDR2 FYNNEI. V was pared by 7 bases and J by 5 bases, with 9 bases between. This CDR3 is built from 13 residues. The CDR3 nucleotides read TGTGCCAGCAAAGACAGTCATAATTCACCCCTCCACTTT. Translating it yields CASKDSHNSPLHF.

The rearrangement links TRBV2 to TRBJ2-5, with TRBD1 matching 8 bases. TRBJ2-7 matches the DNA end more closely, so the J call is doubtful. The CDR3 is 13 residues long. CDR1 SNHLY and CDR2 FYNNEI come from the germline V gene. The CDR3 nucleotides read TGTGCCAGCCGGGTACAGGGGGTCTACGAGCAGTACTTC. Protein sequence: CASRVQGVYEQYF.

The V and J genes are TRBV20-1 and TRBJ1-2; maybe TRBD1 (5 bases). This CDR3 has 10 amino acids. The germline V and J ends were trimmed by 5 bases and 6 bases, with 7 bases remaining between them. CDR1 DFQATT and CDR2 SNEGSKA come from the germline V gene (reference sequence). The DNA of the CDR3 is TGCAGTGCTCTCAGGGATGGCTACACCTTC. Its protein is CSALRDGYTF.

This clone has just one count. The V call is TRBV29-1, the J call TRBJ1-2; possibly TRBD1 for D (5 bases). Germline values: CDR1 SQVTM, CDR2 ANQGSEA. Trimming took off 4 bases at V and 4 bases at J, with 7 bases between the two ends. This CDR3 region has 11 residues. CDR3 region: CSVGQIYGYTF. The CDR3, as DNA: TGCAGCGTTGGACAGATCTATGGCTACACCTTC.

The chain uses TRBV14 and TRBJ2-3, with 9 bases matching TRBD2. After removal of 0 bases from V and 7 bases from J, the junction contained 5 bases not matched to a gene. Germline values: CDR1 SGHDN, CDR2 FVKESK. The CDR3 contains 15 residues. The CDR3 loop reads CASSQELAGKYTQYF. The DNA of the CDR3 is TGTGCCAGCAGCCAAGAGCTAGCGGGGAAGTATACGCAGTATTTT.

J is TRBJ2-7 and V is TRBV6-6; possible D gene TRBD2, 6 bases. The ends were cut back, 4 bases at V and 2 bases at J, with 12 bases in the middle. Per the germline V gene, CDR1 is MNHNY and CDR2 is SVGAGI (reference sequence). This CDR3 spans 14 amino acids. The CDR3 nucleotides read TGTGCCAGCAGTTTGGGAGGTGGACCCTACGAGCAGTACTTC. It specifies CASSLGGGPYEQYF.

This clone was found once. The CDR3 spells CAAGEGIGQPQHF. CDR3 DNA sequence: TGTGCCGCCGGAGAGGGAATCGGCCAGCCCCAGCATTTT. The chain recombines TRBV19 with TRBJ1-5, with D uncertain. V dropped 11 bases and J dropped 7 bases, with 18 bases sitting between them. CDR1 is LNHDA and CDR2 is SQIVND in the germline V gene (reference sequence). The CDR3 loop spans 13 amino acids.

The chain uses TRBV5-6 and TRBJ2-5; 10 bases agree with TRBD2. CDR1 and CDR2 from the germline V gene are SGHDT and YYEEEE. Germline trimming cut 2 bases from V and 4 bases from J; bases unmatched to any gene: 8. The CDR3 is 16 residues long. The CDR3 DNA sequence: TGTGCCAGCAGCTTATTAGCGGGGGGCTCTCGAGAGACCCAGTACTTC. Residues: CASSLLAGGSRETQYF.

The chain recombines TRBV29-1 with TRBJ2-7; D uncertain. Germline V gene lookup returns CDR1 SQVTM and CDR2 ANQGSEA. V dropped 4 bases and J dropped 2 bases, with 6 bases sitting between them. This CDR3 has 11 amino acids. The CDR3, as DNA: TGCAGCGTTGCATCCCCCTACGAGCAGTACTTC. Amino acid sequence: CSVASPYEQYF.

The V and J genes are TRBV11-2 and TRBJ2-2, with TRBD2 identical over 15 bases. Germline CDR1 reads SGHAT; CDR2 reads FQNNGV. Trimming at V came to 3 bases and at J to 8 bases, leaving 4 bases not matched to a gene. This CDR3 comprises 16 residues. The CDR3 reads CASSFGLAGGRGELFF. Here the CDR3 DNA reads TGTGCCAGCAGCTTCGGACTAGCGGGGGGGCGAGGGGAGCTGTTTTTT. The whole variable domain, remainder taken from reference TRBV11-2 and TRBJ2-2, is EAGVAQSPRYKIIEKRQSVAFWCNPISGHATLYWYQQILGQGPKLLIQFQNNGVVDDSQLPKDRFSAERLKGVDSTLKIQPAKLEDSAVYLCASSFGLAGGRGELFFGEGSRLTVL.

The rearrangement links TRBV4-2 to TRBJ1-4; 7 bases are a match to TRBD1. Trimming removed 0 bases from V and 8 bases from J; junction bases left unmatched: 15. Germline CDR1 reads LGHNA; CDR2 reads YNFKEQ. The length of the CDR3 is 18 residues. CDR3 region: CASSQDATGRVSREKLFF. As DNA, the CDR3 is TGTGCCAGCAGCCAAGATGCGACAGGGCGGGTCTCGCGGGAAAAACTGTTTTTT.

The rearrangement joins TRBV29-1 to TRBJ1-1, with D maybe TRBD1 (6 bases). Germline-derived CDR1 and CDR2 are SQVTM and ANQGSEA. The CDR3 is 13 amino acids. The germline V and J ends were trimmed by 7 bases and 2 bases, with 14 bases remaining between them. CDR3 nucleotide sequence: TGCAGCGCTGCGACAGGAGGAAACACTGAAGCTTTCTTT. It yields the protein CSAATGGNTEAFF.

V and J are TRBV9 and TRBJ1-1; 11 nucleotides agree with TRBD1. With 3 bases clipped from V and 0 bases from J, the junction kept 13 bases outside the gene matches. The length of the CDR3 is 19 residues. Looked up from germline, CDR1 is SGDLS and CDR2 is YYNGEE. CDR3 in amino acids: CASSAGLGTGGNMNTEAFF. DNA of the CDR3: TGTGCCAGCAGCGCAGGCTTAGGGACAGGGGGTAACATGAACACTGAAGCTTTCTTT.

CDR3: CASAGISRGETQYF. CDR3 DNA: TGTGCCAGCGCGGGGATAAGCCGTGGAGAGACCCAGTACTTC. V usage is TRBV18 and J usage is TRBJ2-5; perhaps TRBD2 as D (6 bases). The CDR3 contains 14 residues. The germline CDR1 and CDR2 sequences are KGHSH and LQKENI. Trimming stripped 8 bases from V and 4 bases from J, with 17 bases between.

The chain joins TRBV19 to TRBJ1-1, with 7 bases identical to TRBD1. Germline CDR1 and CDR2: LNHDA and SQIVND (reference sequence). Trimming took 1 base from V and 0 from J; bases not matched to a gene: 2. The CDR3 extends over 15 amino acids. The CDR3 sequence: CASSIGTGMNTEAFF. CDR3 nucleotides: TGTGCCAGTAGTATAGGGACAGGAATGAACACTGAAGCTTTCTTT.